A selection of T cell receptor beta chains follows, all from one sample in a study of blood T cell repertoires in COVID-19. Assay used: immunoSEQ multiplex PCR; TCRdb lists only in-frame clones, some missing. The repertoire consists of about 130,000 clones, with 90% occurring once and the leading ten covering about 4%. The sequencing sample was made of peripheral blood. The receptors were gathered from a man aged 50 or older with active COVID-19. The CDR3 runs from the conserved cysteine through the conserved F or W. A D gene is named only where the DNA matches it firmly. Clone size appears in some rows only: once, few, many, or a class for an expanded clone.

TRBD2 TRBJ2-7 18 TRBV4-1 - CASSQDLPASGRSYEQYF TGCGCCAGCAGCCAAGATCTCCCGGCCAGCGGGAGGTCCTACGAGCAGTACTTC
TRBD2 TRBJ2-5 15 TRBV15 - CATSRTSGGPETQYF TGTGCCACCAGCAGGACTAGCGGGGGGCCAGAGACCCAGTACTTC
- TRBJ1-1 13 TRBV13 - CASSLGQNTEAFF TGTGCCAGCAGCTTAGGCCAGAACACTGAAGCTTTCTTT
TRBD2 TRBJ2-1 11 TRBV7-2 - CASSILAKSFF TGTGCCAGCAGCATACTAGCGAAGTCGTTCTTC
TRBD1 TRBJ2-6 16 TRBV5-4 few CASSVYRGNGANVLTF TGTGCCAGCAGCGTCTACAGGGGGAACGGGGCCAACGTCCTGACTTTC
- TRBJ2-2 14 TRBV19 - CASSEIANTGELFF TGTGCCAGTAGTGAAATAGCGAACACCGGGGAGCTGTTTTTT
- TRBJ1-1 15 TRBV11-3 - CASSLDHGGSNEAFF TGTGCCAGCAGCTTAGATCACGGGGGAAGTAATGAAGCTTTCTTT
- TRBJ2-3 13 TRBV10-3 - CAIKFGGAYTQYF TGTGCCATCAAATTTGGAGGGGCTTATACGCAGTATTTT
- TRBJ1-1 14 TRBV11-2 - CASSFQGRNTEAFF TGTGCCAGCAGCTTTCAGGGGCGAAACACTGAAGCTTTCTTT
- TRBJ2-2 14 TRBV29-1 - CSATLGQNTGELFF TGCAGCGCTACGCTGGGACAGAACACCGGGGAGCTGTTTTTT
TRBD2 TRBJ2-5 15 TRBV6-5 - CASSYGAGGPKTQYF TGTGCCAGCAGTTACGGGGCGGGGGGGCCGAAGACCCAGTACTTC
TRBD2 TRBJ2-3 17 TRBV29-1 once CSAEQLAGAPGPDTQYF TGCAGCGCTGAACAACTAGCGGGGGCCCCCGGCCCAGATACGCAGTATTTT
- TRBJ1-1 14 TRBV6-5 - CASSYRELNTEAFF TGTGCCAGCAGTTACCGGGAACTGAACACTGAAGCTTTCTTT
- TRBJ2-2 15 TRBV2 once CASALAFLNTGELFF TGTGCCAGCGCACTAGCCTTTTTGAACACCGGGGAGCTGTTTTTT
- TRBJ1-1 15 TRBV5-1 once CASRIGHFPGTEAFF TGCGCCAGCAGAATCGGACACTTTCCCGGCACTGAAGCTTTCTTT